The 29 T cell receptor beta chains reported below all come from one sample, sequenced in a study of blood T cell repertoires in COVID-19. The data were produced by immunoSEQ multiplex PCR, yet TCRdb's version contains in-frame clones alone and is incomplete. The sample lists 200,000 to 250,000 clones; about 85% were seen once. The sample taken for sequencing was PBMCs or T cells enriched from blood (not recorded which). These receptors were collected from a woman in her twenties or thirties who had recovered from COVID-19.

The chain couples TRBV7-9 to TRBJ2-7, with D possibly matching TRBD2 (5 bases). The CDR3 extends over 12 amino acids. V was shortened by 5 bases and J by 5 bases, with 10 bases between the two germline ends. The germline V gene encodes CDR1 SEHNR and CDR2 FQNEAQ (reference sequence). CDR3 DNA: TGTGCCAGCAGCCCTCCGGGGAACGAGCAGTACTTC. Translating it yields CASSPPGNEQYF. Drawing the rest from reference TRBV7-9 and TRBJ2-7, the complete variable domain is DTGVSQNPRHKITKRGQNVTFRCDPISEHNRLYWYRQTLGQGPEFLTYFQNEAQLEKSRLLSDRFSAERPKGSFSTLEIQRTEQGDSAMYLCASSPPGNEQYFGPGTRLTVT.

The genes are TRBV7-2 and TRBJ1-1; D uncertain. Germline V gene lookup returns CDR1 SGHTA and CDR2 FQGNSA. The CDR3 is made up of 15 amino acids. V lost 6 bases, J lost 2 bases, and 16 bases lay in between. The CDR3 bases are TGTGCCAGCAGACAAACATCCGCGGAAAACACTGAAGCTTTCTTT. Translating it yields CASRQTSAENTEAFF.

The chain is built from TRBV2 and TRBJ1-6; TRBD1 aligns across 10 bases. V lost 3 bases, J lost 8 bases, and 1 base stayed unmatched. Germline lookup yields CDR1 SNHLY and CDR2 FYNNEI. The CDR3 is made up of 14 amino acids. The CDR3 is CASSEDRGYSPLHF. The CDR3 coding sequence is TGTGCCAGCAGTGAGGACAGGGGGTATTCACCCCTCCACTTT.

The table lists this clone with a few counts. The chain has TRBV6-4 and TRBJ2-3; tentatively, D is TRBD2 (7 bases). V lost 2 bases and J 3 bases, leaving 15 bases between the germline ends. Germline assignment: CDR1 MRHNA and CDR2 SNTAGT. The CDR3 length is 16 residues. DNA for the CDR3: TGTGCCAGCAGTGACGTTGGGGGGGGCCTTACAGATACGCAGTATTTT. This sequence encodes CASSDVGGGLTDTQYF.

CDR3 region: CASSSGTFYGYTF. Here the CDR3 DNA reads TGTGCCAGCAGCTCCGGGACATTCTATGGCTACACCTTC. This rearrangement joins TRBV11-2 to TRBJ1-2, with D perhaps TRBD1 (6 bases). Trimming stripped 4 bases from V and 4 bases from J, with 10 bases between. CDR1 and CDR2 (germline): SGHAT, FQNNGV. The CDR3 spans 13 residues.

A remark on this clone: One end of the junction varies from germline; a read error may be responsible. The CDR3: CASSSHDSTIPLYYGYTF. The CDR3 coding sequence is TGTGCCAGCAGTTCGCACGACAGCACGATCCCTCTTTACTACGGCTACACCTTC. This chain connects TRBV5-8 to TRBJ1-2, with D possibly matching TRBD1 (5 bases). Per germline, CDR1 SGHTS and CDR2 YDEGEE. The CDR3 totals 18 residues.

This clone was seen only once. The gene calls are TRBV9 and TRBJ1-1; 7 positions agree with TRBD1. The V and J ends lost 3 bases and 7 bases, in that order; junction bases with no gene match: 6. The CDR3 runs to 13 residues. Looked up from germline, CDR1 is SGDLS and CDR2 is YYNGEE. In nucleotides, the CDR3 is TGTGCCAGCAGCGCCAGACAGGGACTTGAAGCTTTCTTT. Translation gives CASSARQGLEAFF.

The chain joins TRBV13 to TRBJ2-1; the match to TRBD1 covers 7 bases. This CDR3 is 13 amino acids long. From germline, CDR1 is PRHDT and CDR2 FYEKMQ (reference sequence). V lost 3 bases and J lost 6; bases outside the gene matches: 2. The CDR3 region has the DNA TGTGCCAGCAGCTTTCACAGGGGCAATGAGCAGTTCTTC. The encoded protein is CASSFHRGNEQFF.

The chain employs TRBV5-1 and TRBJ1-2, with D uncertain. The CDR3 contains 14 residues. Germline CDR1 SGHRS, CDR2 YFSETQ. V gave up 0 bases and J gave up 4 bases, with 10 bases separating them. In DNA form, the CDR3 reads TGCGCCAGCAGCTTGGACCCGGTGAGCTATGGCTACACCTTC. Protein: CASSLDPVSYGYTF.

This chain uses TRBV10-3 with TRBJ2-3; 7 bases are shared with TRBD2. Germline CDR1 ENHRY, CDR2 SYGVKD. V was pared by 8 bases and J by 2 bases, with 4 bases of the junction left unmatched. The CDR3 sequence is 13 residues long. CDR3: CAISGGSTDTQYF. CDR3 DNA sequence: TGTGCCATCTCGGGGGGATCCACAGATACGCAGTATTTT.

This clone was counted only a few times. V usage is TRBV4-1 and J usage is TRBJ1-4, with a weak D call TRBD1 (6 bases). The CDR3 extends over 17 amino acids. The ends were cut back, 8 bases at V and 7 bases at J, with 26 bases in the middle. CDR1 is MGHRA and CDR2 is YSYEKL in the germline V gene. The CDR3 spells CASGPIRQGPVSEKLFF. As DNA, the CDR3 is TGCGCCAGCGGTCCCATAAGGCAGGGGCCTGTATCTGAAAAACTGTTTTTT.

The V call is TRBV12-3 or TRBV12-4, the J call TRBJ1-1, with D possibly being TRBD1 (6 bases). The CDR3 consists of 13 residues. The ends were cut back, 6 bases at V and 3 bases at J, with 11 bases in the middle. The CDR3 DNA sequence: TGTGCCAGCAGCTTACAGGGATACACTGAAGCTTTCTTT. Translation gives CASSLQGYTEAFF.

The rearrangement uses TRBV9 and TRBJ2-5; 8 bases fit TRBD2. CDR1 is SGDLS and CDR2 is YYNGEE in the germline V gene. V gave up 4 bases and J gave up 2 bases; unmatched junction bases: 4. This CDR3 is built from 14 residues. The CDR3 DNA sequence: TGTGCCAGCAGCACGCGGGGGGTTCAAGAGACCCAGTACTTC. This codes for CASSTRGVQETQYF.

This clone was recorded once. The chain carries TRBV29-1 and TRBJ2-2; maybe TRBD2 (5 bases). This CDR3 comprises 12 residues. V lost 7 bases, J lost 3 bases, and 9 bases lay in between. Germline CDR1 is SQVTM and CDR2 is ANQGSEA. CDR3 DNA: TGCAGCGGCGGGCCCCACACCGGGGAGCTGTTTTTT. Residues: CSGGPHTGELFF.

The V and J genes are TRBV6-2 or TRBV6-3 and TRBJ1-1, with unresolved D. Germline lookup yields CDR1 MNHEY and CDR2 SVGEGT. V shed 2 bases and J shed 4 bases, with 8 bases lying between them. The CDR3 extends over 13 amino acids. CDR3 coding DNA: TGTGCCAGCAGTTACAGGGAGACCACTGAAGCTTTCTTT. Its protein product is CASSYRETTEAFF.

A few counts support this clone. The V gene is TRBV7-6, the J gene TRBJ2-7; 7 nucleotides match TRBD1. CDR1 SGHVS and CDR2 FNYEAQ come from the germline V gene. Unmatched junction bases numbered 2, after V lost 1 base and J lost 5 bases. The CDR3 runs 13 residues. The CDR3 spells CASSLGQGDEQYF. The CDR3 DNA is TGTGCCAGCAGCTTAGGACAGGGTGACGAGCAGTACTTC.

CDR3 in amino acids: CASSSSGTGQETQYF. The CDR3 nucleotides are TGTGCCAGCAGCTCCTCCGGGACAGGGCAAGAGACCCAGTACTTC. The chain joins TRBV9 to TRBJ2-5; TRBD1 matches at 9 bases. Germline loops: CDR1 SGDLS, CDR2 YYNGEE. The CDR3 extends over 15 amino acids. The V segment lost 4 bases and the J segment 2 bases; nucleotides outside the gene matches: 6. The full variable domain, rest sourced from reference TRBV9 and TRBJ2-5, is DSGVTQTPKHLITATGQRVTLRCSPRSGDLSVYWYQQSLDQGLQFLIQYYNGEERAKGNILERFSAQQFPDLHSELNLSSLELGDSALYFCASSSSGTGQETQYFGPGTRLLVL.

The V and J genes are TRBV11-2 and TRBJ1-1; D is undetermined. The germline CDR1 and CDR2 sequences are SGHAT and FQNNGV. The germline V and J ends were trimmed by 5 bases and 0 bases, with 16 bases remaining between them. The CDR3 spans 16 residues. The CDR3 nucleotides are TGTGCCAGCAGCCGATGGGCAGAACGCATGAACACTGAAGCTTTCTTT. This codes for CASSRWAERMNTEAFF.

The gene calls are TRBV4-3 and TRBJ1-4, with D unresolved. CDR1 is LGHNA and CDR2 is YSLEER in the germline V gene. The V and J ends lost 0 bases and 7 bases respectively, with 9 bases between them. The CDR3 consists of 14 residues. CDR3 nucleotides: TGCGCCAGCAGCCAAGAATTTCCATTTGAAAAACTGTTTTTT. Amino acid sequence: CASSQEFPFEKLFF.

The rearrangement joins TRBV5-5 to TRBJ1-5, with 7 bases that match TRBD1. In germline, CDR1 is SGHKS, CDR2 YYEKEE (reference sequence). Germline trimming cut 0 bases from V and 1 base from J; bases unmatched to any gene: 1. The CDR3 runs 15 residues. The CDR3 region has the DNA TGTGCCAGCAGCTTGGTACAGGGGAGCAATCAGCCCCAGCATTTT. Its translation: CASSLVQGSNQPQHF.

The chain carries TRBV5-6 and TRBJ2-7; D may be TRBD1 (5 bases). The CDR3 is made up of 16 amino acids. Looked up from germline, CDR1 is SGHDT and CDR2 is YYEEEE. V gave up 4 bases and J gave up 3 bases, with 20 bases separating them. In DNA form, the CDR3 reads TGTGCCAGCAGCGGGTCGACAGCCATCTCCAGCTACGAGCAGTACTTC. This sequence encodes CASSGSTAISSYEQYF.

V and J are TRBV4-3 and TRBJ2-7; 9 bases fit TRBD1. With 1 base clipped from V and 1 base from J, the junction kept 2 bases outside the gene matches. Germline V gives CDR1 LGHNA, CDR2 YSLEER. The CDR3 extends over 15 amino acids. The CDR3 here is CASSQGTGVSYEQYF. The DNA of the CDR3 is TGCGCCAGCAGCCAAGGGACAGGGGTTTCCTACGAGCAGTACTTC.

This chain joins TRBV14 and TRBJ1-1; 8 bases map to TRBD1. Germline values: CDR1 SGHDN, CDR2 FVKESK. The CDR3 is made up of 15 amino acids. The V gene end was trimmed by 5 bases and the J gene end by 0 bases; junction bases not matched to a gene: 5. The CDR3 protein is CASSFRQGMNTEAFF. CDR3 bases: TGTGCCAGCAGCTTTCGACAGGGGATGAACACTGAAGCTTTCTTT.

The chain joins TRBV25-1 to TRBJ1-4, with 10 bases matching TRBD1. The CDR3 spans 15 residues. The germline V gene encodes CDR1 MGHDK and CDR2 SYGVNS. The V gene end was trimmed by 2 bases and the J gene end by 8 bases; junction bases not matched to a gene: 5. CDR3 nucleotide sequence: TGTGCCAGCAGTGAACCGACAGGGGGCGAGGAAAAACTGTTTTTT. Translation gives CASSEPTGGEEKLFF.

This sequence joins TRBV14 and TRBJ2-7; TRBD1 is a possible D gene (5 bases). Germline assignment: CDR1 SGHDN and CDR2 FVKESK. This CDR3 is built from 14 residues. V was pared by 1 base and J by 2 bases, with 9 bases between. CDR3 DNA sequence: TGTGCCAGCAGCCAAGTAGACAGACCCTACGAGCAGTACTTC. Protein: CASSQVDRPYEQYF.

Only a few counts were recorded for this clone. The rearrangement links TRBV4-1 to TRBJ2-1, with 9 bases aligning to TRBD2. V was pared by 1 base and J by 6 bases, with 7 bases of the junction left unmatched. The CDR3 is 16 amino acids. The germline V gene encodes CDR1 MGHRA and CDR2 YSYEKL. The CDR3 DNA follows: TGCGCCAGCAGCCAAGCCACCCCGGGACTAGCCAATGAGCAGTTCTTC. Translation gives CASSQATPGLANEQFF.

The V gene is TRBV21-1, the J gene TRBJ2-6; the table's D call TRBD2 went unverified against the DNA. TRBV21-1 is a pseudogene segment. This CDR3 has 12 amino acids. Written as DNA, the CDR3 is TGTGCCAGAGGAGGAGGGGCCAACGTCCTGACTTTC. Translation gives CARGGGANVLTF.

J is TRBJ1-1 and V is TRBV5-6, with 8 positions matching TRBD1. In germline, CDR1 is SGHDT, CDR2 YYEEEE. This CDR3 has 13 amino acids. V shed 4 bases, J shed 3 bases, and the junction held 2 bases outside the gene matches. The CDR3, as DNA: TGTGCCAGCAGCAGGGGACAGGACACTGAAGCTTTCTTT. As protein: CASSRGQDTEAFF.

This rearrangement joins TRBV6-2 or TRBV6-3 to TRBJ2-7, with 7 positions matching TRBD2. V was clipped by 2 bases and J by 2 bases; unmatched bases: 3. The CDR3 spans 14 residues. Germline assignment: CDR1 MNHEY and CDR2 SVGEGT. This CDR3 is CASSYGAGAYEQYF. In DNA form, the CDR3 reads TGTGCCAGCAGTTACGGGGCGGGGGCCTACGAGCAGTACTTC.